Here is one T cell receptor beta chain with its context. The source of the sample is a study of regulatory T cells in long-lasting Graves disease. Specified time point: persistent/refractory GD, antithyroid drugs over 5 years with positive TRAb. The TCR library was made from RNA extracted from PBMCs. Germline V CDR1 and CDR2: SGHRS, YFSETQ. Trimming cost V 1 base and J 0 bases, with 13 bases left between them. The CDR3 has 16 residues. Through Arm-PCR of CDR3 regions and iRepertoire HTBI primers, TCR beta libraries were built. TCRdb ran MiXCR on the multiplex PCR reads and lists one entry per CDR3 protein. The data contain about 400,000 distinct CDR3 sequences, 20% of them seen just once; the ten biggest clones take up under 25%.

The chain carries TRBV5-1 and TRBJ1-1; tentatively, D is TRBD1 (5 bases). The sequence came from a female donor with Graves disease. The sequencing here drew on peripheral blood mononuclear cells (PBMCs), taken when the disease was refractory, from a patient treated with antithyroid drugs. The DNA for the CDR3 is TGCGCCAGCAGCTTGAATTTGTTGGGGGTGAACACTGAAGCTTTCTTT. Protein: CASSLNLLGVNTEAFF. Based on the CDR3 plus reference TRBV5-1 and TRBJ1-1, the full variable domain is KAGVTQTPRYLIKTRGQQVTLSCSPISGHRSVSWYQQTPGQGLQFLFEYFSETQRNKGNFPGRFSGRQFSNSRSEMNVSTLELGDSALYLCASSLNLLGVNTEAFFGQGTRLTVV.